This T cell receptor (beta chain) was observed in a study of T cell changes during pregnancy in multiple sclerosis. Produced via immunoSEQ multiplex PCR; TCRdb's table is partial and in-frame only. The sample contains over 40,000 clones, more than 75% of which appear only once. The J segment lost 1 base and the V segment lost 3 bases, leaving 4 bases of the junction unmatched. This CDR3 is 15 amino acids long. Germline V gene lookup returns CDR1 SNHLY and CDR2 FYNNEI. The V gene is TRBV2, the J gene TRBJ2-3; 7 nucleotides match TRBD2. This TCR was sampled from a female donor in good health, enrolled as a control in a pregnancy study. The sample in question was CD8+ T cells from peripheral blood mononuclear cells, obtained after pregnancy. The CDR3 DNA sequence: TGTGCCAGCAGTGATCCCGGGAGGCGCACAGATACGCAGTATTTT. Protein sequence: CASSDPGRRTDTQYF.